The 14 T cell receptor beta chains presented below share a single source sample, sequenced in a study of blood T cells in healthy people across ages. A sample-barcoded 5' primer and a J-beta primer mix were used in a second PCR of about 7 to 12 cycles. TCRdb processed the 5' RACE reads anew with MiXCR; each CDR3 protein has one entry. This table has 650,000 to 1,000,000 distinct CDR3 sequences, about 37% appearing once. Sequencing input: blood. The receptors shown here come from a man aged 18 to 29 in good health.

The chain uses TRBV20-1 and TRBJ1-2; D is ambiguous. Trimming removed 6 bases at V and 4 bases at J, with 12 bases between. The CDR3 is 12 amino acids. CDR1 DFQATT and CDR2 SNEGSKA come from the germline V gene (reference sequence). The CDR3 loop is CSARRAGYGYTF. The CDR3 DNA reads as TGCAGTGCGCGAAGGGCTGGCTATGGCTACACCTTC.

This clonotype was seen more than once but under ten times. The chain recombines TRBV3-1 with TRBJ1-1; D gene ambiguous. CDR1 LGHDT and CDR2 YNNKEL come from the germline V gene (reference sequence). This CDR3 has 18 residues. The V end was cut by 0 bases, the J end by 2 bases, with 19 bases between. The DNA for the CDR3 is TGTGCCAGCAGCCAAGACCAAGCCACGGTCTATGGCAACACTGAAGCTTTCTTT. This translates into CASSQDQATVYGNTEAFF.

The chain carries TRBV5-6 and TRBJ2-5; no clear D. The J call may be in error: the DNA end matches TRBJ2-7 better. There are 13 residues in the CDR3. Germline lookup yields CDR1 SGHDT and CDR2 YYEEEE. The CDR3 loop reads CASSLGTTDEQYF. CDR3 coding DNA: TGTGCCAGCAGCTTGGGGACCACTGACGAGCAGTACTTC.

The gene calls are TRBV6-5 and TRBJ2-5, with D possibly TRBD2 on 5 matching bases. V was shortened by 5 bases and J by 3 bases, with 13 bases between the two germline ends. The CDR3 runs 14 residues. Germline V CDR1 and CDR2: MNHEY, SVGAGI. In nucleotides, the CDR3 is TGTGCCAGCAGTCAAAACCCCGGGGAAGAGACCCAGTACTTC. As protein: CASSQNPGEETQYF.

This clonotype was seen a single time. At one end the junction does not follow the germline gene, possibly because of a read error. The V gene is TRBV20-1, the J gene TRBJ1-2; 7 nucleotides line up with TRBD1. Germline V gives CDR1 DFQATT, CDR2 SNEGSKA (reference sequence). The CDR3 runs to 18 residues. The CDR3 sequence: CSARGVRDSRQSNYGCTF. The CDR3 bases are TGCAGTGCTAGAGGGGTAAGGGACAGCCGCCAATCTAACTATGGCTGCACCTTC.

The rearrangement uses TRBV5-5 and TRBJ2-3; possibly TRBD1 for D (6 bases). The CDR3 extends over 16 amino acids. Germline lookup yields CDR1 SGHKS and CDR2 YYEKEE (reference sequence). V was trimmed by 4 bases and J by 2 bases, leaving 17 bases between them. CDR3 nucleotide sequence: TGTGCCAGCAGCGCTAAACAGGGCGCCCTCACAGATACGCAGTATTTT. Encoded protein: CASSAKQGALTDTQYF.

In the case of this clonotype: This may stem from a read error, because a much larger clone lies one nucleotide away. The V gene is TRBV12-3 or TRBV12-4, the J gene TRBJ2-7; 11 nucleotides agree with TRBD1. CDR3 length: 13 residues. The CDR3 nucleotides are TGTGCCAGCGGTTTAGGGACAGGGGGCGAGCAGTACTTC. Its protein product is CASGLGTGGEQYF.

The chain combines TRBV20-1 with TRBJ1-1; D is possibly TRBD1 (6 bases). The CDR3 totals 14 residues. V was pared by 2 bases and J by 1 base, with 11 bases between. The V gene's germline CDR1 is DFQATT and CDR2 SNEGSKA (reference sequence). The CDR3 sequence is CSARRGSGNTEAFF. As DNA, the CDR3 is TGCAGTGCTAGAAGGGGGTCCGGGAACACTGAAGCTTTCTTT.

This chain connects TRBV15 to TRBJ2-5; TRBD1 might be the D (6 bases). This CDR3 region has 16 residues. The V end lost 9 bases, the J end lost 5 bases, and 25 bases lay between the germline ends. Looked up from germline, CDR1 is LNHNV and CDR2 is YYDKDF (reference sequence). CDR3 in amino acids: CATGDLGGGYVETQYF. The CDR3 DNA is TGTGCCACGGGAGACTTAGGGGGTGGTTATGTGGAGACCCAGTACTTC.

In its sample, this clonotype was seen many times. V is TRBV4-1 and J is TRBJ2-1, with a tentative D call TRBD2 (7 bases). Per the germline V gene, CDR1 is MGHRA and CDR2 is YSYEKL. This CDR3 region has 16 residues. V shed 0 bases and J shed 3 bases, with 12 bases lying between them. The CDR3 is CASSQDRGGNYNEQFF. CDR3 nucleotide sequence: TGCGCCAGCAGCCAAGATCGCGGGGGCAACTACAATGAGCAGTTCTTC.

In this sample, this clonotype turned up once. The chain links TRBV4-3 to TRBJ2-7, with 12 bases identical to TRBD2. In germline, CDR1 is LGHNA, CDR2 YSLEER. The CDR3 has 14 amino acids. V lost 0 bases and J lost 6; bases outside the gene matches: 0. CDR3 region: CASSQETSGSEQYF. In DNA form, the CDR3 reads TGCGCCAGCAGCCAAGAGACTAGCGGGAGCGAGCAGTACTTC.

With respect to this clonotype: This sequence may be a read error, since a much larger clone differs from it by one base. The chain recombines TRBV12-3 or TRBV12-4 with TRBJ2-7; a possible D gene is TRBD1 (5 bases). Between the trimmed V and J ends, which lost 10 bases and 4 bases, there was a span of 14 bases. The CDR3 is 12 residues long. In DNA, the CDR3 is TGTGCCAACAGCATCGACAGTTACGAGCAGTACTTC. Residues: CANSIDSYEQYF.

The V gene is TRBV27, the J gene TRBJ2-1; D is undetermined. Per germline, CDR1 MNHEY and CDR2 SMNVEV (reference sequence). The CDR3 sequence is 14 residues long. V was trimmed by 4 bases and J by 4 bases, leaving 11 bases between them. The CDR3 region has the DNA TGTGCCAGCAGTTCCCGGAACTGGTACAATGAGCAGTTCTTC. Protein: CASSSRNWYNEQFF.

The chain recombines TRBV10-3 with TRBJ2-7, with 12 nucleotides matching TRBD2. CDR3 length: 15 residues. V shed 7 bases, J shed 7 bases, and the junction held 11 bases outside the gene matches. CDR1 is ENHRY, CDR2 SYGVKD, per germline. The chain's CDR3 is CAITTSSGGDNEQYF. The CDR3, as DNA: TGTGCCATCACCACCTCTAGCGGGGGGGACAATGAGCAGTACTTC.